This T cell receptor (beta chain) appears in the sequencing data of a study of radiotherapy plus CTLA-4 blockade in lung cancer. Study outcomes and limitations: Among reported predictors of response, early blood T cell clone dynamics with interferon-beta performed best.

Germline trimming cut 4 bases from V and 8 bases from J; bases unmatched to any gene: 15. Germline CDR1 SGHDT, CDR2 YYEEEE. The CDR3 is 16 amino acids. This table comes from immunoSEQ multiplex PCR, and its TCRdb copy is limited to in-frame clones, with some not included. The sample has tens of thousands of clones; 70% to 80% are singletons. For this clone: Its antigen remains unidentified.

The chain employs TRBV5-6 and TRBJ2-1, with 7 nucleotides matching TRBD1. The sequence was obtained from a human donor with non-small cell lung cancer who had a partial response to radiotherapy plus ipilimumab. This specimen was peripheral blood, taken from a patient treated with radiotherapy plus ipilimumab. CDR3 residues: CASSPQPGTVLDEQFF. CDR3 in DNA: TGTGCCAGCAGCCCCCAGCCCGGGACAGTACTCGATGAGCAGTTCTTC.